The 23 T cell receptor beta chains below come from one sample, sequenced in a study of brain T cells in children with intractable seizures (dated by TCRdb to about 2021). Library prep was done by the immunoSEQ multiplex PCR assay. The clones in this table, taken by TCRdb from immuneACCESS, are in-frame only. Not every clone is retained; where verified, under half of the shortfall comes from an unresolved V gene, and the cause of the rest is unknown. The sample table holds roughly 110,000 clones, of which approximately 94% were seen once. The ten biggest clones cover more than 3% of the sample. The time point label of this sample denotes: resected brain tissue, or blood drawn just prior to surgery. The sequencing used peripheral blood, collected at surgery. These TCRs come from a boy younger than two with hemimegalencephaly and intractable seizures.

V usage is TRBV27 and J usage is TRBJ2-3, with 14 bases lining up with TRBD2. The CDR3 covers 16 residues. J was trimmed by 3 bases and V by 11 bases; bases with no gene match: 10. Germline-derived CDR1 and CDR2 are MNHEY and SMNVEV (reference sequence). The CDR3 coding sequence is TGTGCCCGCACGACTAGCGGGAGGGCCGGGACAGATACGCAGTATTTT. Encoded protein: CARTTSGRAGTDTQYF.

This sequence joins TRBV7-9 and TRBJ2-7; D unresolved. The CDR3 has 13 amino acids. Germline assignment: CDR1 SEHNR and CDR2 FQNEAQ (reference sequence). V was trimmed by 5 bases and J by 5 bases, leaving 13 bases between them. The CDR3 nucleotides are TGTGCCAGCAGCCCCCAAGCCAGGCACGAGCAGTACTTC. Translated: CASSPQARHEQYF.

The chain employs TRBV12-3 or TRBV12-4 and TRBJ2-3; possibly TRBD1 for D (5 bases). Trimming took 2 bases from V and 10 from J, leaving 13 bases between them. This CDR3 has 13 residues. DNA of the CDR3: TGTGCCAGCAGTTTAAGGGGCAGGCCATCGCAGTATTTT. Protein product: CASSLRGRPSQYF.

The DNA of the CDR3 is TGTGCCAGCTCATCCACAGATACGCAGTATTTT. Amino acid sequence: CASSSTDTQYF. The rearrangement links TRBV18 to TRBJ2-3; D is undetermined. This CDR3 is built from 11 residues. The V gene lost 5 bases and the J gene lost 2 bases, with 2 bases spanning the gap. CDR1 and CDR2 (germline): KGHSH, LQKENI.

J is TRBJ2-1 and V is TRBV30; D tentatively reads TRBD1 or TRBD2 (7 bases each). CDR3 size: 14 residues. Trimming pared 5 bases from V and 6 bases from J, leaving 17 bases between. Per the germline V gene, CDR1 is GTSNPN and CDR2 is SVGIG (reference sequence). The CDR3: CAWRGAGGGNEQFF. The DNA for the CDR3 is TGTGCCTGGCGTGGGGCAGGGGGGGGCAATGAGCAGTTCTTC.

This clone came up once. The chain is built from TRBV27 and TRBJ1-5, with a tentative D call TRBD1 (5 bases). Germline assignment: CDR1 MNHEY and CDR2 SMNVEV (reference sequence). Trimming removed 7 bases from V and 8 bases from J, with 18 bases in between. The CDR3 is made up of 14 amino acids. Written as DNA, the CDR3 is TGTGCCAGCACGGGACGGAGGGGTCGGGAGCCCCAGCATTTT. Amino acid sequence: CASTGRRGREPQHF.

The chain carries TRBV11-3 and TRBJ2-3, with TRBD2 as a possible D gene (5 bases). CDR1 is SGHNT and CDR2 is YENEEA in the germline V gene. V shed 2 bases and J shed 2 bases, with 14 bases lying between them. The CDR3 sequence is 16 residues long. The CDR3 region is CASSLSPPLVTDTQYF. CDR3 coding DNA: TGTGCCAGCAGCTTATCCCCACCACTAGTCACAGATACGCAGTATTTT. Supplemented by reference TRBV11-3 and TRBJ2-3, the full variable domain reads EAGVVQSPRYKIIEKKQPVAFWCNPISGHNTLYWYLQNLGQGPELLIRYENEEAVDDSQLPKDRFSAERLKGVDSTLKIQPAELGDSAVYLCASSLSPPLVTDTQYFGPGTRLTVL.

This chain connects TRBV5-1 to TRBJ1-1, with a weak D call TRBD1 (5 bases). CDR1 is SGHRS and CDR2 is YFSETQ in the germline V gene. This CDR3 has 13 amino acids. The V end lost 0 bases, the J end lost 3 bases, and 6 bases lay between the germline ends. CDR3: CASSLVGDTEAFF. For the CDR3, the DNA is TGCGCCAGCAGCTTGGTGGGGGACACTGAAGCTTTCTTT.

The CDR3: CASSLGPWQGARGYTF. CDR3 bases: TGCGCCAGCAGCTTGGGTCCATGGCAGGGGGCGCGAGGCTACACCTTC. The chain is built from TRBV5-1 and TRBJ1-2; TRBD1 matches 8 bases. V shed 0 bases and J 8 bases; nucleotides not matched to a gene: 12. Germline V lookup: CDR1 SGHRS, CDR2 YFSETQ. The CDR3 contains 16 residues. Together with reference TRBV5-1 and TRBJ1-2, the CDR3 gives the full variable domain: KAGVTQTPRYLIKTRGQQVTLSCSPISGHRSVSWYQQTPGQGLQFLFEYFSETQRNKGNFPGRFSGRQFSNSRSEMNVSTLELGDSALYLCASSLGPWQGARGYTFGSGTRLTVV.

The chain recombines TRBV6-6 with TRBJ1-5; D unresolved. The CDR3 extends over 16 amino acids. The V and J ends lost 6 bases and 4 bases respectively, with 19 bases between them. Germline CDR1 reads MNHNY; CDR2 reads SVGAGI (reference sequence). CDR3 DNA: TGTGCCAGCAGGACCCAGTGGGAACTCCTTAATCAGCCCCAGCATTTT. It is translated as CASRTQWELLNQPQHF.

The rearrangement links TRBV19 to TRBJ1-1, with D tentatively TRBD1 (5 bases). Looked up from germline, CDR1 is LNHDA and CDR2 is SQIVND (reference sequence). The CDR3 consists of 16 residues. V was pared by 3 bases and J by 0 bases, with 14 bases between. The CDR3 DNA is TGTGCCAGTAGTATGGGGCAGGGTTGGATGAACACTGAAGCTTTCTTT. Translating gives CASSMGQGWMNTEAFF.

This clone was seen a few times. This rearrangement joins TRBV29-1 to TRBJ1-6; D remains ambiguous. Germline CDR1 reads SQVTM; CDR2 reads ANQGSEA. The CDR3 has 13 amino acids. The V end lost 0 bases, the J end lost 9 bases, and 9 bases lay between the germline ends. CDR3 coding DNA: TGCAGCGTTGAAGATGCGCTCGGTTCACCCCTCCACTTT. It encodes CSVEDALGSPLHF.

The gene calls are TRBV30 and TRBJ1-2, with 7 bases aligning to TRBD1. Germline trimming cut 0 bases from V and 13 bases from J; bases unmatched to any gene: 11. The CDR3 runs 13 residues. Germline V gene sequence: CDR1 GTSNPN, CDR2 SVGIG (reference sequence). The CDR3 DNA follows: TGTGCCTGGAGTGTTGAGGGGGCGAAAGGGGCCACCTTC. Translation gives CAWSVEGAKGATF. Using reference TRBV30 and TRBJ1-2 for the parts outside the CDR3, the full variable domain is SQTIHQWPATLVQPVGSPLSLECTVEGTSNPNLYWYRQAAGRGLQLLFYSVGIGQISSEVPQNLSASRPQDRQFILSSKKLLLSDSGFYLCAWSVEGAKGATFGSGTRLTVV.

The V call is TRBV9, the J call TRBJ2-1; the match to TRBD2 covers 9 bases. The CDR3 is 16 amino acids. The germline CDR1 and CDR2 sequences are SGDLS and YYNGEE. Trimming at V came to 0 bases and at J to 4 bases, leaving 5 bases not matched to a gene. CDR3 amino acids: CASSVAGSGRYNEQFF. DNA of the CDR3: TGTGCCAGCAGCGTAGCGGGTAGCGGGAGATACAATGAGCAGTTCTTC.

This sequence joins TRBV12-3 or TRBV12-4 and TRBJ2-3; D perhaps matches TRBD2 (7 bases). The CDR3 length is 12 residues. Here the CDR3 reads CAGRGVTDTQYF. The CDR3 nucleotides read TGTGCGGGGAGGGGGGTGACAGATACGCAGTATTTT.

Here the CDR3 reads CASSESDIRRQDGTEAFF. The DNA of the CDR3 is TGCGCCAGCAGTGAGTCGGATATAAGAAGACAGGACGGCACTGAAGCTTTCTTT. The V call is TRBV10-1, the J call TRBJ1-1; D may be TRBD1 (6 bases). CDR1 is WNHNN and CDR2 is SYGVQD in the germline V gene (reference sequence). CDR3 length: 18 amino acids. Trimming stripped 0 bases from V and 4 bases from J, with 21 bases between.

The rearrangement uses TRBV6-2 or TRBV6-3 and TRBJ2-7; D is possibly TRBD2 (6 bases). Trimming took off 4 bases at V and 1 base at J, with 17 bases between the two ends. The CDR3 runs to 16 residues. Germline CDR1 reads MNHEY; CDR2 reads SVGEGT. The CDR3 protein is CASSFLWRDSSYEQYF. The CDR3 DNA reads TGTGCCAGCAGTTTTCTCTGGCGGGACTCATCCTACGAGCAGTACTTC.

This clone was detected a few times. As DNA, the CDR3 is TGTGCCAGCAGTGAAGCGGAGTACAATGAGCAGTTCTTC. Protein sequence: CASSEAEYNEQFF. The V and J genes are TRBV6-1 and TRBJ2-1; D not resolved. Germline-derived CDR1 and CDR2 are MNHNS and SASEGT. Trimming took 0 bases from V and 4 from J, leaving 4 bases between them. This CDR3 is built from 13 residues.

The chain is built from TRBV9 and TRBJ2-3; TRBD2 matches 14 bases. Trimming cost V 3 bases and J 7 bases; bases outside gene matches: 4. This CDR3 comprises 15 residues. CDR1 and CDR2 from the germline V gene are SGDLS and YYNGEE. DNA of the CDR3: TGTGCCAGCAGCGGCCGGACTAGCGGGAGGAATACGCAGTATTTT. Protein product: CASSGRTSGRNTQYF.

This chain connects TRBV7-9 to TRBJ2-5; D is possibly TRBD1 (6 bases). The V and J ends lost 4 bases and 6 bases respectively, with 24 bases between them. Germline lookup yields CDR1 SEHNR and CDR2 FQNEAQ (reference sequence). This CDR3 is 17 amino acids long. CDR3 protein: CASSSPTRGTSLKTQYF. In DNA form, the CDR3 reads TGTGCCAGCAGCTCTCCGACGAGGGGGACCTCCCTCAAGACCCAGTACTTC.

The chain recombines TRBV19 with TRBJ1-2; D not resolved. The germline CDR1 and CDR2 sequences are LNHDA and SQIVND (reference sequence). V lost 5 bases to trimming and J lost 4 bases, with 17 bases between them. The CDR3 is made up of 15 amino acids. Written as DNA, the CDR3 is TGTGCCAGTAGTTCACCCAGAGCCGAAACCTATGGCTACACCTTC. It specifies CASSSPRAETYGYTF. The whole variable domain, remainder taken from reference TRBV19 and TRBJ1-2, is DGGITQSPKYLFRKEGQNVTLSCEQNLNHDAMYWYRQDPGQGLRLIYYSQIVNDFQKGDIAEGYSVSREKKESFPLTVTSAQKNPTAFYLCASSSPRAETYGYTFGSGTRLTVV.

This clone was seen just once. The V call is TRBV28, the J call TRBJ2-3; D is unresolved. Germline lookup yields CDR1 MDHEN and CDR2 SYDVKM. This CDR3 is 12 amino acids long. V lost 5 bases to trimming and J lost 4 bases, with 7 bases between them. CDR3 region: CASSDTPDTQYF. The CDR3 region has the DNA TGTGCCAGCAGTGACACCCCAGATACGCAGTATTTT. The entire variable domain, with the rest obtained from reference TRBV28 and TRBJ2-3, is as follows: DVKVTQSSRYLVKRTGEKVFLECVQDMDHENMFWYRQDPGLGLRLIYFSYDVKMKEKGDIPEGYSVSREKKERFSLILESASTNQTSMYLCASSDTPDTQYFGPGTRLTVL.

The CDR3 loop is CASSMTSGSFLFF. The CDR3 nucleotides read TGTGCCAGTAGTATGACTAGCGGGAGTTTTCTGTTCTTC. The chain couples TRBV19 to TRBJ2-1; 12 bases fit TRBD2. This CDR3 contains 13 residues. With 3 bases clipped from V and 15 bases from J, the junction kept 6 bases outside the gene matches. Germline CDR1 and CDR2: LNHDA and SQIVND (reference sequence).